Listed below are T cell receptor beta chains from one sample, sequenced in a study of regulatory T cells in long-lasting Graves disease. TCRdb reprocessed the multiplex PCR reads with MiXCR, giving one entry per CDR3 protein. The table records 400,000 to 500,000 distinct CDR3 sequences, approximately 15% of them present only once. The sample was also reused in another study, on T cells in Graves' hyperthyroidism and ophthalmopathy.

Sequenced material: peripheral blood mononuclear cells (PBMCs), taken at new diagnosis, from a patient treated with antithyroid drugs. The source is a woman between 50 and 59 years old with Graves disease. Each CDR3 is given with its conserved first and last residue. Fields, in order: D gene, V gene, clone size, J gene, CDR3 protein, CDR3 DNA. The D gene is left open where the match is weak. The listing skips clone size in some rows; elsewhere it reads once, few, many or a size class.

TRBD1,TRBV5-6,many,TRBJ1-1,CASSLGDRSEAFF,TGTGCCAGCAGCTTGGGGGACAGAAGTGAAGCTTTCTTT
NA,TRBV30,many,TRBJ1-1,CAWRLTGTEAFF,TGTGCCTGGAGGCTGACAGGCACTGAAGCTTTCTTT
NA,TRBV30,NA,TRBJ2-7,CAWSLRWQIGHEQYF,TGTGCCTGGAGCCTAAGGTGGCAAATAGGCCACGAGCAGTACTTC
NA,TRBV18,many,TRBJ1-5,CASSPGQPDSNQPQHF,TGTGCCAGCTCACCCGGACAGCCGGATAGCAATCAGCCCCAGCATTTT
NA,TRBV19,NA,TRBJ2-7,CASSIGQGIPDEQYF,TGTGCCAGTAGTATAGGCCAGGGGATTCCCGACGAGCAGTACTTC
TRBD1,TRBV28,many,TRBJ1-2,CASRGQGVDGYTF,TGTGCCAGCAGGGGACAGGGGGTAGATGGCTACACCTTC
TRBD2,TRBV7-9,few,TRBJ2-1,CASSSMPSGINEQFF,TGTGCCAGCAGTTCTATGCCCAGCGGGATTAATGAGCAGTTCTTC
TRBD1,TRBV10-2,few,TRBJ1-1,CASSVPGQGISEAFF,TGCGCCAGCAGTGTGCCGGGACAGGGAATCTCTGAAGCTTTCTTT
NA,TRBV10-1,NA,TRBJ2-1,CASSEQTGEEQFF,TGCGCCAGCAGTGAGCAGACAGGCGAGGAGCAGTTCTTC
TRBD2,TRBV5-1,once,TRBJ2-3,CASSLALAGVTDTLYF,TGCGCCAGCAGCTTGGCCCTAGCGGGAGTGACAGATACGCTGTATTTT
NA,TRBV6-1,many,TRBJ2-7,CASSLGGLSAYEQYF,TGTGCCAGCAGCCTGGGGGGACTCTCGGCATACGAGCAGTACTTC
NA,TRBV29-1,NA,TRBJ2-2,CSARPPGGPGELFF,TGCAGCGCGAGACCCCCGGGGGGCCCCGGGGAGCTGTTTTTT
TRBD2,TRBV7-9,NA,TRBJ2-1,CASSRTTSLYNEQFF,TGTGCCAGCAGCCGGACGACTAGCCTGTACAATGAGCAGTTCTTC
TRBD2,TRBV11-2,NA,TRBJ2-1,CASSLGGPGLAGLSYNEQFF,TGTGCCAGCAGCTTAGGCGGTCCGGGACTAGCGGGACTATCCTACAATGAGCAGTTCTTC
NA,TRBV30,NA,TRBJ2-2,CAWSPLTGELFF,TGTGCCTGGAGTCCTCTAACCGGGGAGCTGTTTTTT
NA,TRBV12-3/TRBV12-4,few,TRBJ2-4,CASARVKNIQYF,TGTGCCAGTGCTCGGGTAAAAAACATTCAGTACTTC
NA,TRBV10-3,many,TRBJ2-7,CAISEVGPRMGEQYF,TGTGCCATCAGTGAGGTGGGACCGAGAATGGGGGAGCAGTACTTC
TRBD2,TRBV7-9,many,TRBJ2-1,CASSPGASGIQVEQFF,TGTGCCAGCAGCCCGGGGGCTAGCGGGATCCAAGTTGAGCAGTTCTTC
NA,TRBV4-1,NA,TRBJ2-1,CASSYPDWGYNEQFF,TGCGCCAGCAGCTATCCGGACTGGGGTTACAATGAGCAGTTCTTC
NA,TRBV28,NA,TRBJ1-1,CASSPTRVGSEAFF,TGTGCCAGCAGTCCAACCAGGGTGGGGTCTGAAGCTTTCTTT
TRBD1,TRBV6-9,many,TRBJ2-7,CASSSRDRATQYGDEQYF,TGTGCCAGCAGTTCCCGGGACAGGGCGACTCAATACGGGGACGAGCAGTACTTC
NA,TRBV30,NA,TRBJ1-5,CAWTKGSSQPQHF,TGTGCCTGGACCAAGGGGTCGTCTCAGCCCCAGCATTTT
NA,TRBV6-1,many,TRBJ1-1,CASRQGKNTEAFF,TGTGCCAGCAGGCAGGGGAAGAACACTGAAGCTTTCTTT
NA,TRBV6-1,many,TRBJ2-7,CASSDLLASYEQYF,TGTGCCAGCAGTGATTTGCTAGCTTCCTACGAGCAGTACTTC
NA,TRBV28,many,TRBJ1-1,CASSLGGGGPTQAFF,TGTGCCAGCAGTTTGGGTGGGGGGGGGCCGACGCAAGCTTTCTTT
NA,TRBV2,many,TRBJ1-4,CASSEASWTLNEKLFF,TGTGCCAGCAGTGAAGCGTCCTGGACCCTTAATGAAAAACTGTTTTTT
TRBD1,TRBV2,NA,TRBJ2-7,CASAGQGAYEQYF,TGTGCCAGCGCTGGACAGGGGGCTTACGAGCAGTACTTC
NA,TRBV3-1,many,TRBJ2-1,CASRPGEGAGQFF,TGTGCCAGCAGACCCGGGGAAGGGGCTGGGCAGTTCTTC
TRBD2,TRBV20-1,many,TRBJ2-7,CSARTRGSYEQYF,TGCAGTGCTCGGACTAGGGGCTCCTACGAGCAGTACTTC
TRBD1,TRBV29-1,NA,TRBJ2-2,CSVGTGSGELFF,TGCAGCGTGGGGACAGGGTCCGGGGAGCTGTTTTTT
TRBD2,TRBV19,few,TRBJ2-1,CASSRRLAGGPNEQFF,TGTGCCAGTAGTAGACGACTAGCGGGAGGGCCCAATGAGCAGTTCTTC
NA,TRBV10-3,many,TRBJ1-1,CAISAGPSRHGNTEAFF,TGTGCCATCAGTGCGGGTCCCTCTCGCCATGGGAACACTGAAGCTTTCTTT
NA,TRBV2,many,TRBJ2-1,CASSEGNNEQFF,TGTGCCAGCAGCGAGGGGAACAATGAGCAGTTCTTC
NA,TRBV5-1,NA,TRBJ2-4,CASSLGTGGFDIQYF,TGCGCCAGCAGCTTGGGTACCGGCGGTTTTGACATTCAGTACTTC
NA,TRBV6-1,many,TRBJ1-3,CASSPPENTIYF,TGTGCCAGCAGTCCCCCCGAGAACACCATATATTTT
NA,TRBV19,many,TRBJ1-1,CASETKLFSGGTEAFF,TGTGCCAGTGAAACAAAATTGTTTTCGGGCGGCACTGAAGCTTTCTTT
NA,TRBV18,NA,TRBJ1-4,CASSGQLSEKLFF,TGTGCCAGCTCCGGACAGCTTAGTGAAAAACTGTTTTTT
TRBD1,TRBV19,few,TRBJ2-1,CASSIAAGGSYNEQFF,TGTGCCAGTAGTATCGCGGCAGGGGGCTCGTACAATGAGCAGTTCTTC
NA,TRBV28,many,TRBJ2-2,CASSLASPTGELFF,TGTGCCAGCAGTTTAGCTAGCCCAACCGGGGAGCTGTTTTTT
TRBD2,TRBV19,few,TRBJ2-1,CASSIRAGLYNEQFF,TGTGCCAGTAGTATTAGAGCGGGACTGTACAATGAGCAGTTCTTC
NA,TRBV12-3/TRBV12-4,many,TRBJ2-2,CASSASANTGELFF,TGTGCCAGCAGTGCGAGCGCGAACACCGGGGAGCTGTTTTTT
TRBD1,TRBV3-1,many,TRBJ1-2,CASSKDRGRGYTF,TGTGCCAGCAGCAAAGACAGGGGTCGTGGCTACACCTTC